These T cell receptor beta chains were read from a single sample in a study of Graves' ophthalmopathy and Graves' hyperthyroidism. TCRdb itself ran the multiplex PCR reads through MiXCR, one entry per CDR3 protein. The sample records under 350,000 distinct CDR3 sequences, 17% being singletons. The specimen was peripheral blood. These receptors all stem from an adult man with Graves' ophthalmopathy. Each CDR3 is given with its conserved first and last residue. D genes are given only for firm matches. Some rows mark clone size as missing; the rest say once, few, many or name a class of expanded clone.

>many|TRBJ1-2|TRBD1|TRBV19
CASRGSGTEAGYTF
TGTGCCAGTAGGGGGTCCGGGACAGAGGCCGGCTACACCTTC
>many|TRBJ2-7|NA|TRBV9
CASSPKDGAYEQYF
TGTGCCAGCAGCCCCAAGGACGGTGCCTACGAGCAGTACTTC
>many|TRBJ2-5|TRBD2|TRBV20-1
CSASFSGRGETQYF
TGCAGTGCTTCTTTTAGCGGGAGGGGAGAGACCCAGTACTTC
>many|TRBJ2-7|NA|TRBV11-2
CASSFLSASSYEQYF
TGTGCCAGCAGCTTCTTGTCGGCCAGCTCCTACGAGCAGTACTTC
>NA|TRBJ1-1|TRBD1|TRBV20-1
CSARAWTGRTRAEAFF
TGCAGTGCTAGAGCCTGGACAGGTCGGACCCGGGCTGAAGCTTTCTTT
>many|TRBJ1-2|NA|TRBV28
CASMRQIGYGYTF
TGTGCCAGCATGAGACAGATTGGCTATGGCTACACCTTC
>many|TRBJ1-1|TRBD1|TRBV29-1
CSVEGGQPNTEAFF
TGCAGCGTTGAAGGGGGACAGCCGAACACTGAAGCTTTCTTT
>many|TRBJ2-7|TRBD1|TRBV28
CASSHTIGTGPSYEQYF
TGTGCCAGCAGTCACACCATCGGGACAGGACCCTCCTACGAGCAGTACTTC
>many|TRBJ2-7|TRBD2|TRBV5-1
CASSRASGRGYEQYF
TGCGCCAGCAGCCGGGCCAGCGGGAGGGGGTACGAGCAGTACTTC
>many|TRBJ1-2|NA|TRBV7-2
CASSSWSYYGYTF
TGTGCCAGCAGCAGTTGGAGTTACTATGGCTACACCTTC
>many|TRBJ1-1|NA|TRBV6-1
CASSDGPTKRYTEAFF
TGTGCCAGCAGTGACGGGCCCACCAAGCGGTACACTGAAGCTTTCTTT
>NA|TRBJ2-1|NA|TRBV7-8
CASSLWHEETYEQFF
TGTGCCAGCAGCTTATGGCACGAAGAAACCTACGAGCAGTTCTTC
>NA|TRBJ1-2|NA|TRBV12-5
CASGLVPGANYGYTF
TGTGCTAGTGGTTTGGTGCCAGGGGCTAACTATGGCTACACCTTC
>many|TRBJ2-7|NA|TRBV7-9
CASSSLGSGYEQYF
TGTGCCAGCAGCTCCCTGGGTAGCGGCTACGAGCAGTACTTC
>many|TRBJ1-3|NA|TRBV11-1
CASTTPQAGYSGNTIYF
TGTGCCAGCACCACTCCCCAGGCAGGGTACTCTGGAAACACCATATATTTT
>many|TRBJ2-5|TRBD2|TRBV11-2
CASSRLAGVQETQYF
TGTGCCAGCAGCCGCTTAGCGGGGGTCCAAGAGACCCAGTACTTC
>NA|TRBJ2-2|TRBD2|TRBV3-1
CSSRESGKNTGELFF
TGTTCCAGCAGAGAGAGCGGGAAGAACACCGGGGAGCTGTTTTTT
>many|TRBJ1-2|TRBD1|TRBV30
CAWSSTTLRQGRGYTF
TGTGCCTGGAGTTCCACGACCCTCCGACAGGGGCGCGGCTACACCTTC
>many|TRBJ1-2|TRBD1|TRBV29-1
CSAVTGAYGYTF
TGCAGCGCCGTCACAGGGGCCTATGGCTACACCTTC
>many|TRBJ1-2|NA|TRBV28
CASSPPGRVDGYTF
TGTGCCAGCAGCCCGCCGGGGAGAGTGGATGGCTACACCTTC
>many|TRBJ1-5|NA|TRBV15
CATSNRPDILYSNQPQHF
TGTGCCACCAGCAACCGGCCTGATATCTTATATAGCAATCAGCCCCAGCATTTT
>many|TRBJ1-6|NA|TRBV5-1
CASTTGQLDNSPLHF
TGCGCCAGCACCACCGGGCAGCTTGATAATTCACCCCTCCACTTT
>NA|TRBJ2-5|NA|TRBV28
CASRPPGRMQETLYF
TGTGCCAGCAGACCCCCGGGAAGGATGCAAGAGACCCTGTACTTC
>many|TRBJ2-5|NA|TRBV4-1
CASSQDLQGTLGETQYF
TGCGCCAGCAGCCAGGACCTCCAAGGGACGTTAGGAGAGACCCAGTACTTC
>many|TRBJ1-5|NA|TRBV5-1
CASSLEGGDQPQHF
TGCGCCAGCAGCTTGGAGGGGGGGGATCAGCCCCAGCATTTT
>many|TRBJ1-6|TRBD1|TRBV3-1
CASSQPTGGWSPLHF
TGTGCCAGCAGCCAGCCGACAGGGGGATGGTCACCCCTCCACTTT
>many|TRBJ1-2|TRBD1|TRBV29-1
CSVVGQPTPNYGYTF
TGCAGCGTTGTGGGACAGCCGACTCCTAACTATGGCTACACCTTC
>many|TRBJ2-7|TRBD1|TRBV6-2/TRBV6-3
CASSYSVKMMGQGIHEQYF
TGTGCCAGCAGTTACTCGGTGAAGATGATGGGACAGGGGATACACGAGCAGTACTTC
>many|TRBJ1-1|NA|TRBV6-2/TRBV6-3
CASSVRMNTEAFF
TGTGCCAGCAGTGTCAGGATGAACACTGAAGCTTTCTTT
>many|TRBJ1-3|NA|TRBV5-1
CASSLVARGDGNTIYF
TGCGCCAGCAGCTTGGTCGCGAGGGGCGATGGAAACACCATATATTTT
>many|TRBJ2-7|TRBD1|TRBV2
CASSEGTGATYEQYF
TGTGCCAGCAGTGAGGGGACAGGAGCCACCTACGAGCAGTACTTC
>many|TRBJ1-1|NA|TRBV11-3
CASSFLRGTEAFF
TGTGCCAGCAGCTTCCTCAGGGGTACTGAAGCTTTCTTT
>many|TRBJ1-1|NA|TRBV7-8
CASSPWAGNTEAFF
TGTGCCAGCAGTCCCTGGGCGGGGAACACTGAAGCTTTCTTT
>NA|TRBJ1-6|NA|TRBV7-6
CASSPVRISPLHF
TGTGCCAGCAGCCCCGTTCGCATTTCACCCCTCCACTTT
>NA|TRBJ2-6|NA|TRBV19
CASSSTFSGANVLTF
TGTGCCAGTAGTTCCACGTTCTCTGGGGCCAACGTCCTGACTTTC
>many|TRBJ1-1|NA|TRBV5-1
CASTEGRVGILSEAFF
TGCGCCAGCACAGAGGGACGGGTGGGTATCTTGTCTGAAGCTTTCTTT
>NA|TRBJ1-2|NA|TRBV5-6
CASSFSQRSYGYTF
TGTGCCAGCAGCTTTTCACAGCGAAGCTATGGCTACACCTTC
>NA|TRBJ1-1|NA|TRBV6-2/TRBV6-3
CASSYISVGVPVNTEAFF
TGTGCCAGCAGTTATATCTCCGTAGGGGTTCCCGTGAACACTGAAGCTTTCTTT
>NA|TRBJ1-5|NA|TRBV19
CASSTFGTGDQPQHF
TGTGCCAGTAGTACCTTTGGGACCGGGGATCAGCCCCAGCATTTT
>many|TRBJ2-7|NA|TRBV5-1
CASSIDPTPYEQYF
TGCGCCAGCAGCATCGACCCTACTCCCTACGAGCAGTACTTC
>many|TRBJ1-1|NA|TRBV5-1
CASSLARRGRIEAFF
TGCGCCAGCAGCTTGGCCCGCAGGGGACGTATTGAAGCTTTCTTT
>many|TRBJ2-7|TRBD1|TRBV4-3
CASSHRDRPYEQYF
TGCGCCAGCAGCCACCGGGACAGACCCTACGAGCAGTACTTC
>many|TRBJ1-2|TRBD1|TRBV6-5
CASTNRGTNYGYTF
TGTGCCAGCACAAACAGGGGGACTAACTATGGCTACACCTTC
>many|TRBJ2-7|NA|TRBV11-2
CASSLVYRGEQYF
TGTGCCAGCAGCTTAGTTTACCGCGGCGAGCAGTACTTC
>once|TRBJ1-1|NA|TRBV15
CATSRVGDTEAFF
TGTGCCACCAGCAGAGTAGGGGACACTGAAGCTTTCTTT
>many|TRBJ2-7|NA|TRBV6-8
CASSRPISYEQYF
TGTGCCAGCTCCCGGCCTATCTCCTACGAGCAGTACTTC
>many|TRBJ2-5|TRBD2|TRBV4-1
CASSQGPGLAIQETQYF
TGCGCCAGCAGCCAAGGGCCGGGACTAGCGATCCAAGAGACCCAGTACTTC
>many|TRBJ2-7|NA|TRBV12-3/TRBV12-4
CASTGQYPSYEQYF
TGTGCCAGCACCGGACAGTACCCGTCCTACGAGCAGTACTTC
>NA|TRBJ1-6|NA|TRBV6-2/TRBV6-3
CASSYLPNSPLHF
TGTGCCAGCAGTTACCTTCCTAATTCACCCCTCCACTTT
>many|TRBJ2-5|NA|TRBV19
CASGRQVDSETQYF
TGTGCCAGTGGGCGACAGGTAGATTCGGAGACCCAGTACTTC
>many|TRBJ2-7|NA|TRBV12-3/TRBV12-4
CASSPNPVGAGEQYF
TGTGCCAGCAGTCCCAATCCCGTGGGAGCAGGCGAGCAGTACTTC
>NA|TRBJ2-5|TRBD1|TRBV29-1
CSVALGQGRETQYF
TGCAGCGTTGCCTTGGGACAGGGGCGAGAGACCCAGTACTTC
>many|TRBJ2-2|NA|TRBV20-1
CSARDLQGTGELFF
TGCAGTGCTAGAGATTTACAGGGAACCGGGGAGCTGTTTTTT
>many|TRBJ1-2|NA|TRBV7-2
CASSPESGYGYTF
TGTGCCAGCAGCCCCGAGAGCGGCTATGGCTACACCTTC